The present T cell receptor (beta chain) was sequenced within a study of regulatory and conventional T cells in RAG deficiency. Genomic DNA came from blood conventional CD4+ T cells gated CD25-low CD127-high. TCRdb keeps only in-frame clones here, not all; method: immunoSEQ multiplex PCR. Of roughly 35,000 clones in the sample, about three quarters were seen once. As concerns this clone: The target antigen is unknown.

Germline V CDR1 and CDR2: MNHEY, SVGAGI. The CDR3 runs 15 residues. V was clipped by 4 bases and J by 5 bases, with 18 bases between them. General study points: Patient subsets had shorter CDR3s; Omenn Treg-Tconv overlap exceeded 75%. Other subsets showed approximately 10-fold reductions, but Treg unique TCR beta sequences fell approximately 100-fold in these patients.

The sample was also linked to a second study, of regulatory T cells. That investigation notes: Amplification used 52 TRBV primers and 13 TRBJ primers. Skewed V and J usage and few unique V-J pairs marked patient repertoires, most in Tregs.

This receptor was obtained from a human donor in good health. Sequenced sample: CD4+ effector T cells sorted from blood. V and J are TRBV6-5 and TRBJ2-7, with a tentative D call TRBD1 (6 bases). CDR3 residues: CASSFTLWTADEQYF. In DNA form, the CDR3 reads TGTGCCAGCAGTTTCACTTTATGGACAGCCGACGAGCAGTACTTC.